One and the same sample provided the 11 T cell receptor beta chains below, sequenced in a study of T cells expressing NK-cell markers. Reanalyzing the 5' RACE reads, TCRdb keeps one entry per CDR3 protein, without DNA. This sample contains 90,000 to 130,000 distinct CDR3 sequences. The specimen was blood T cells: a sorted CD56 or NKG2C T cell subset, CD4+ or CD8+ T cells, or bulk PBMC T cells (not recorded which). The receptor source for this set is a woman between 18 and 69 years old in good health.

V is TRBV19 and J is TRBJ1-1; TCRdb's D gene call, TRBD1, goes unchecked for lack of DNA. CDR3 length: 12 amino acids. Germline V gene lookup returns CDR1 LNHDA and CDR2 SQIVND (reference sequence). The CDR3 region is CATTQGETEAFF.

This rearrangement joins TRBV6-5 to TRBJ2-7; TCRdb outputs TRBD2, but without DNA this stays unchecked. The CDR3 is 13 residues long. Germline V gene data show CDR1 as MNHEY and CDR2 as SVGAGI. The CDR3 protein is CASSYFAGDEQYF.

The chain's CDR3 is CASSHGSAGQETQYF. The chain links TRBV3-1 to TRBJ2-5; TCRdb calls TRBD2, which cannot be checked without DNA. The CDR3 spans 15 residues. Per germline, CDR1 LGHDT and CDR2 YNNKEL (reference sequence).

The chain joins TRBV19 to TRBJ1-1; the D call of TRBD1 rests on TCRdb alone, since no DNA is present to check it. CDR3 length: 12 amino acids. The V gene's germline CDR1 is LNHDA and CDR2 SQIVND (reference sequence). This chain's CDR3 is CASGTGNTEAFF. Complete variable domain (other parts from reference TRBV19 and TRBJ1-1): DGGITQSPKYLFRKEGQNVTLSCEQNLNHDAMYWYRQDPGQGLRLIYYSQIVNDFQKGDIAEGYSVSREKKESFPLTVTSAQKNPTAFYLCASGTGNTEAFFGQGTRLTVV.

CDR3 sequence reads: CASSVSGTRSFYEQYF. J is TRBJ2-7 and V is TRBV9; TCRdb's assignment of TRBD1 cannot be checked, as there is no DNA. Germline V gene sequence: CDR1 SGDLS, CDR2 YYNGEE. This CDR3 spans 16 amino acids.

The V call is TRBV7-9, the J call TRBJ2-5; the D call from TCRdb, TRBD1, cannot be confirmed without DNA. This CDR3 spans 15 amino acids. Germline CDR1 is SEHNR and CDR2 is FQNEAQ (reference sequence). The CDR3: CASSFPTGGQETQYF.

V is TRBV6-4 and J is TRBJ1-4; absent DNA, TCRdb's TRBD1 call cannot be checked. Germline V gene data show CDR1 as MRHNA and CDR2 as SNTAGT. The CDR3 spans 18 residues. The CDR3 sequence is CASSGAPGPPGVKEKLFF.

This chain's CDR3 is CSAHSPLMEDQPQHF. The rearrangement uses TRBV20-1 and TRBJ1-5. The CDR3 is 15 amino acids. CDR1 and CDR2 (germline): DFQATT, SNEGSKA (reference sequence).

The chain carries TRBV7-9 and TRBJ2-3; no DNA is available, so the TRBD2 call from TCRdb remains unchecked. In germline, CDR1 is SEHNR, CDR2 FQNEAQ (reference sequence). The CDR3 spans 15 residues. CDR3 sequence reads: CASSVAGPTRYTQYF.

In terms of frequency, this clonotype is medium-sized (0.01 to 0.1%). The chain joins TRBV4-1 to TRBJ2-1. This CDR3 comprises 12 residues. Germline V CDR1 and CDR2: MGHRA, YSYEKL. Here the CDR3 reads CASSPLGNEQFF.

The gene calls are TRBV23-1 and TRBJ2-3. TRBV23-1 is reported as an ORF; its role is uncertain. The CDR3 extends over 15 amino acids. The CDR3 here is CASSQSNAVTDTQYF.